The T cell receptor beta chain described here comes from a study of cytomegalovirus exposure and HLA in healthy donors. General observations from the study: Earlier analysis yielded a pattern in which most TCR beta V segments were productive about 87% or about 30% of the time.

This clone was observed a handful of times. Antigen specificity is unknown. The study ran its PCR with 60 Vbeta and 13 Jbeta primers. TCRdb's copy holds only in-frame clones and misses some; the assay was immunoSEQ multiplex PCR. Of around 200,000 clones in the sample, 70% to 80% were seen once. V lost 0 bases, J lost 6 bases, and 11 bases lay in between. From germline, CDR1 is KGHSH and CDR2 LQKENI. This CDR3 is built from 14 residues. The genes are TRBV18 and TRBJ1-2, with a weak D call TRBD1 (5 bases). Sequenced: PBMCs. This TCR was sampled from a woman aged 60-75 years in good health and CMV-seropositive. The CDR3 sequence is CASSPPSQGDGYTF. The CDR3, as DNA: TGTGCCAGCTCACCACCGAGCCAGGGCGATGGCTACACCTTC.